This T cell receptor beta chain stems from a study of patients and donors after allogeneic stem cell transplantation. Each CDR3 protein is one row after TCRdb ran MiXCR on the RT-PCR reads. The repertoire holds 70,000 to 95,000 distinct CDR3 sequences, with 5% as singletons. This CDR3 has 15 residues. CDR1 and CDR2 from the germline V gene are LNHNV and YYDKDF (reference sequence). The J segment lost 8 bases and the V segment lost 0 bases, leaving 6 bases of the junction unmatched. The receptor was derived from a human donor who was either an allogeneic HSCT recipient or a stem cell or donor lymphocyte infusion donor (not recorded which). It is not recorded whose cells these are; they may come from a transplant donor. V and J are TRBV15 and TRBJ2-3; 9 nucleotides line up with TRBD2. The sample consisted of blood, either unsorted or a sorted T cell fraction (not recorded which). CDR3 sequence: CATSRDHRAGGTQYF. The CDR3 DNA sequence: TGTGCCACCAGCAGAGATCACAGAGCGGGAGGTACGCAGTATTTT.